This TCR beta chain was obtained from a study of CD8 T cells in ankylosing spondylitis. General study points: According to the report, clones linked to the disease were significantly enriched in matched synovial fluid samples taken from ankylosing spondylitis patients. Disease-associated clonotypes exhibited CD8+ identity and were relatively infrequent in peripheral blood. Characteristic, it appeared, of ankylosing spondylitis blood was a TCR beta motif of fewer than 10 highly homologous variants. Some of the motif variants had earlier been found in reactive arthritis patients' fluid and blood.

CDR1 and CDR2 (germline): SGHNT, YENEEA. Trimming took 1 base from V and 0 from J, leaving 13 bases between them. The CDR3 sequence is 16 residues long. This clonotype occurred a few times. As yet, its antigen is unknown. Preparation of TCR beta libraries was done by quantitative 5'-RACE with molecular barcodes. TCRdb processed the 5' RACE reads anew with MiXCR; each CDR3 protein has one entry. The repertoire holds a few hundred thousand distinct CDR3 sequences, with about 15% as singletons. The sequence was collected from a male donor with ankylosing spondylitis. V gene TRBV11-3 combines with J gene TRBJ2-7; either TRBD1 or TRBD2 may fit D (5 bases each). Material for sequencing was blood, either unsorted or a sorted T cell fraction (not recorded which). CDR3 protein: CASSLGTGTSSYEQYF. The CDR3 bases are TGTGCCAGCAGCTTAGGGACCGGGACGTCCTCCTACGAGCAGTACTTC.